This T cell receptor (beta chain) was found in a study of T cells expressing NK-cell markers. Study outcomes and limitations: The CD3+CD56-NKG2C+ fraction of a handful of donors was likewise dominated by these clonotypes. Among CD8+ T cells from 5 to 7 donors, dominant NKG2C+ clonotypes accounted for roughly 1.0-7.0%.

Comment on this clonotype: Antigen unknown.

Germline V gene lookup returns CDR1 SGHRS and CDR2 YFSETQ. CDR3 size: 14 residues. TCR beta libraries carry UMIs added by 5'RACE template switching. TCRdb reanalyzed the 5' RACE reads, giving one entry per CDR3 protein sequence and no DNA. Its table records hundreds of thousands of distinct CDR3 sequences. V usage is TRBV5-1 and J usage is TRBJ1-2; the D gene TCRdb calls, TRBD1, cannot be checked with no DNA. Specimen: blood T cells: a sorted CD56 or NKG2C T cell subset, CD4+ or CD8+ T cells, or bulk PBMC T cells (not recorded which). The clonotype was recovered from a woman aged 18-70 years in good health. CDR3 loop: CASSFTGGVYGYTF.